Following are 9 T cell receptor beta chains from one sample sequenced in a study of T-cell reconstitution after alpha-beta-depleted transplantation in children. Preparing the TCRbeta library involved the use of unique molecular identifiers. TCRdb recomputed calls from the PCR reads with MiXCR, one row per CDR3 protein. The sample includes about 200,000 distinct CDR3 sequences, roughly 7% of them seen just once. This specimen was PBMCs, taken before TCRalphabeta/CD19-depleted stem cell transplant. Receptor source: a boy aged 2 to 9 with acute lymphoblastic leukemia, due to receive a stem cell transplant.

Many counts were recorded for this clonotype. This chain links TRBV29-1 with TRBJ1-3; D ambiguous. Trimming removed 3 bases at V and 0 bases at J, with 3 bases between. The germline V gene encodes CDR1 SQVTM and CDR2 ANQGSEA. The CDR3 loop spans 12 amino acids. In DNA form, the CDR3 reads TGCAGCGTTGATGACTCTGGAAACACCATATATTTT. This gives the protein CSVDDSGNTIYF.

This clonotype was observed at least ten times. The V call is TRBV4-3, the J call TRBJ2-6; 8 positions agree with TRBD2. The V gene end was trimmed by 0 bases and the J gene end by 4 bases; junction bases not matched to a gene: 8. From germline, CDR1 is LGHNA and CDR2 YSLEER. This CDR3 contains 18 residues. In DNA form, the CDR3 reads TGCGCCAGCAGCCAAGATTCGGGGACTAGGTCGGGGGCCAACGTCCTGACTTTC. This codes for CASSQDSGTRSGANVLTF.

The V gene is TRBV19, the J gene TRBJ1-4, with a tentative D call TRBD1 (5 bases). Germline-derived CDR1 and CDR2 are LNHDA and SQIVND (reference sequence). V was trimmed by 4 bases and J by 0 bases, leaving 12 bases between them. This CDR3 region has 16 residues. As DNA, the CDR3 is TGTGCCAGTAGTACCCCGTGGGGGGCAACTAATGAAAAACTGTTTTTT. Residues: CASSTPWGATNEKLFF.

The table lists this clonotype with many counts. This sequence joins TRBV4-3 and TRBJ2-3; D not certain. V was clipped by 1 base and J by 5 bases, with 7 bases between them. Germline CDR1 is LGHNA and CDR2 is YSLEER. The CDR3 has 13 amino acids. Here the CDR3 reads CASSQAEGDTQYF. The CDR3 DNA reads TGCGCCAGCAGCCAAGCAGAAGGAGATACGCAGTATTTT.

This clonotype was recorded at least ten times. The rearrangement joins TRBV28 to TRBJ1-5; possible D gene TRBD1, 6 bases. The CDR3 is made up of 13 amino acids. The V and J ends lost 3 bases and 7 bases respectively, with 10 bases between them. Germline CDR1 and CDR2: MDHEN and SYDVKM. The CDR3 DNA is TGTGCCAGCAGTTTTGTGGGGGCCCAGCCCCAGCATTTT. Translation: CASSFVGAQPQHF. Complete variable domain (other parts from reference TRBV28 and TRBJ1-5): DVKVTQSSRYLVKRTGEKVFLECVQDMDHENMFWYRQDPGLGLRLIYFSYDVKMKEKGDIPEGYSVSREKKERFSLILESASTNQTSMYLCASSFVGAQPQHFGDGTRLSIL.

This clonotype was seen more than once but under ten times. The chain is built from TRBV5-4 and TRBJ2-2; 12 bases map to TRBD1. Losses at the gene ends were 0 bases for V and 6 bases for J; bases not matched to a gene: 6. This CDR3 spans 17 amino acids. Germline CDR1 reads SGHNT; CDR2 reads YYREEE (reference sequence). CDR3 in amino acids: CASSLEGTGGRSGELFF. The CDR3 DNA is TGTGCCAGCAGCTTGGAAGGGACAGGGGGCAGGTCCGGGGAGCTGTTTTTT.

This clonotype appeared many times. The chain carries TRBV20-1 and TRBJ1-6, with a tentative D call TRBD1 (5 bases). This CDR3 is built from 15 residues. Germline loops: CDR1 DFQATT, CDR2 SNEGSKA (reference sequence). Trimming removed 0 bases from V and 6 bases from J, with 12 bases in between. CDR3: CSARESQGTNSPLHF. The CDR3 bases are TGCAGTGCTAGAGAGTCTCAGGGTACTAATTCACCCCTCCACTTT.

At least ten counts were recorded for this clonotype. The chain has TRBV7-8 and TRBJ1-1, with a tentative D call TRBD1 (5 bases). Germline loops: CDR1 SGHVS, CDR2 FQNEAQ. CDR3 length: 14 amino acids. The ends were cut back, 1 base at V and 8 bases at J, with 14 bases in the middle. In DNA form, the CDR3 reads TGTGCCAGCAGCTTAGTTGGGACTCACCTGGAAGCTTTCTTT. Residues: CASSLVGTHLEAFF.

The chain uses TRBV21-1 and TRBJ2-7. TRBV21-1 has pseudogene status. The CDR3 consists of 14 residues. CDR3 sequence reads: CASSKVAGLNEQYF. Here the CDR3 DNA reads TGTGCCAGCAGCAAAGTCGCAGGTTTGAACGAGCAGTACTTC.